This TCR beta chain was obtained from a study of blood T cell repertoires in COVID-19. Study context: Sources were T cells, B-cell-depleted T cells, or PBMCs; the material itself was cDNA or gDNA.

The V gene end was trimmed by 6 bases and the J gene end by 3 bases; junction bases not matched to a gene: 9. The CDR3 covers 15 residues. Germline V lookup: CDR1 SEHNR, CDR2 FQNEAQ (reference sequence). Clinical history as reported by participants underpinned cohort assignment. As handled by the study authors: The authors estimated nucleated cell counts from reference gene primer amplification. Data came from immunoSEQ multiplex PCR; TCRdb stores just in-frame clones and leaves some out. That table is the source of V, J and clone size, and D and trimming were worked out from the DNA. Here the sample spans under 500,000 clones, around 91% being singletons.

The chain has TRBV7-9 and TRBJ1-1; TRBD1 matches at 8 bases. Sequenced input: PBMCs or T cells enriched from blood (not recorded which). The receptor's source is a man aged 30 to 39 who had recovered from COVID-19. CDR3 nucleotide sequence: TGTGCCAGCAGGGTGGGCGGACAGGGTCACACTGAAGCTTTCTTT. Translating it yields CASRVGGQGHTEAFF.